This T cell receptor beta chain was sequenced in a study of shared clonotypes between healthy human individuals (TCRdb year 2020). In terms of the full investigation: A couple of women and a few men aged 18 to 49 years were included in the cohort. Per donor, three plates each were used for CD4 naive and CD4 memory, two for CD8 naive, and one for CD8 memory. The study deeply sequenced blood TCR repertoires of five healthy adults to estimate repertoire size and the extent of clonotype sharing between individuals. Libraries were prepared and TCR repertoires were sequenced by different laboratories using diverse techniques, in order to increase sequencing depth and limit assay-specific biases. Between about 0.9 and 9 billion PBMCs per donor were obtained by leukapheresis.

TCR CDR3 regions were amplified from genomic DNA by multiplex PCR using the deep immunoSEQ assay. Extracted genomic DNA from each cell subset was distributed evenly across all wells of several immunoSEQ 96-well plates, and each plate was treated as a replicate. For sorted subsets, each replicate PCR was loaded with about 0.2 ug genomic DNA, equivalent to 30,000 to 35,000 T cell genomes. Purified libraries were measured with a Qubit 3.0 fluorometer, size-checked on a Bioanalyzer 2100, and measured again with the KAPA Library Quantification kit. Every immunoSEQ 96-well plate was sequenced on a dedicated single-read 150-cycle Illumina NextSeq 550 flow cell. The source study handled its data this way. Because only junctional sequences without quality scores were contained in the immunoSEQ output, filtering matching that applied to full-length reads could not be performed. Sequences were annotated with PyIR, a Python wrapper for IgBLAST v1.9, and V/J genes and CDR3 were assigned using IMGT germline references. Reads with weak V/J assignments (E-value above 1e-6), missing CDR3, stop codons, out-of-frame junctions, or ambiguous translated residues were removed. V3J clonotypes were defined by identical inferred V gene, J gene, and CDR3 amino acid sequence. To compute the percentage overlap between repertoires, the number of shared unique clonotypes was divided by the size of the smaller repertoire. Richness of each repertoire was evaluated using RTK rarefaction, the Chao1 estimator, and Recon v2.1 estimates of unobserved clonotypes. OLGA was used to compute generation probabilities for all TCRbeta clonotypes that the gDNA method yielded from a few donors. Entries here come from immuneACCESS through TCRdb and include only in-frame sequences with V and J called. Some clones fail to appear in such tables; in the studies checked, an unresolved V gene covers under half of the shortfall, and the cause of the remainder is unknown. V, J and clone size are taken as reported in that table, and D and trimming were inferred from the DNA itself. Present in this sample are 950,000 to 1,300,000 clones, approximately 76% of which were seen just once. Of the sample, roughly 1.4% falls within the top ten clones.

The research as a whole found: Because the study included only a small number of donors, the genetic and exposure-history diversity represented was limited. Sampling was limited to blood, and TCR repertoires in tissue likely differ from TCR repertoires in blood. Based on pairwise subsampling, the degree of clonotype sharing among donors was expected to be affected by sequencing depth. Roughly 5.2% of naive CD4, 3.5% of naive CD8, around 2.3% of memory CD4, and more than 0.35% of memory CD8 clonotypes were shared across a few donors. Larger estimated clonotype richness was generally found for naive subsets than for memory subsets. Even with the large sequencing depth, rarefaction of the sorted-subset datasets indicated that sequencing was incomplete. Compared with non-shared clonotypes, clonotypes shared by all four sorted-subset donors had higher generation probabilities.

In its sample, this clone was seen a few times. The antigen this receptor binds is unknown. No per-base quality is available; no much larger clone lies one base away. Donors were healthy HIV-negative adults with no recently reported acute infections or vaccinations. All donors were Caucasian adults living in Nashville, Tennessee, USA. CD4+ T cells were enriched by magnetic negative selection; naive cells were then positively selected on CD45RA, and the negative fraction formed the memory subset. Blood was obtained by leukapheresis, after which PBMCs were separated by Ficoll-Histopaque density gradient centrifugation and cryopreserved in liquid nitrogen vapor phase. Analytical flow cytometry was used to check the purity and quantity of every magnetically sorted T cell population. Genomic DNA was isolated from every sorted fraction and measured by UV absorbance on a Nanodrop 2000c. This clonotype was sampled from a man aged 18 to 30 in good health. The specimen sequenced was memory CD4+ T cells sorted from blood. Explained via the paper, the cell subset or site label denotes: CD45RA-negative fraction.

The base sequence is TGTGCCTGGAGTGTAAACGGCTACGAGCAGTACTTC. This codes for CAWSVNGYEQYF. This chain joins TRBV30 to TRBJ2-7, with no D gene named confidently. Including the terminal cysteine and phenylalanine, the CDR3 comprises 12 residues. Only the CDR3 region is kept as DNA, spanning 36 bases read in frame from base 1. The germline V gene encodes CDR1 GTSNPN and CDR2 SVGIG (reference sequence). V was cut back by 0 bases and J by 3 bases, leaving a gap of 6 bases between them.